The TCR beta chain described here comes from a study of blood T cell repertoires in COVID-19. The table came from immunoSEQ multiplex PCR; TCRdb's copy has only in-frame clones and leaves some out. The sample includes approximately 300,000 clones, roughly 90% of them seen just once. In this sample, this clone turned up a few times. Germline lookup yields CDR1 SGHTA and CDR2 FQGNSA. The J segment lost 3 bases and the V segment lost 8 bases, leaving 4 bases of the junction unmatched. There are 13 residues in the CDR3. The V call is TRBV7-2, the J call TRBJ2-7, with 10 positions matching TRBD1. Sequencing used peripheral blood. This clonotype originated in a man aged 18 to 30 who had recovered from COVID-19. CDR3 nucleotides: TGTGCCAGCGCCGGGACAGGGGTCTACGAGCAGTACTTC. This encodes CASAGTGVYEQYF.